Shown below are 21 T cell receptor beta chains from a single sample sequenced in a study of OX40 agonist ivuxolimab in advanced cancers. Measured with immunoSEQ multiplex PCR; TCRdb has only the in-frame clones, and not every one. The sample shows about 54,000 clones, around 89% of them seen only once. The input for sequencing was CD4+ or CD8+ T cells sorted from blood, taken in a trial of the OX40 agonist ivuxolimab. The source of these receptors is an adult with an advanced solid tumor such as melanoma, head and neck, liver or kidney cancer.

In its sample, this clone was seen once. This chain joins TRBV6-5 and TRBJ1-1, with D unclear. The CDR3 length is 13 residues. Trimming cost V 7 bases and J 2 bases, with 11 bases left between them. CDR1 is MNHEY, CDR2 SVGAGI, per germline. CDR3 amino acids: CASTRRLNTEAFF. The DNA of the CDR3 is TGTGCCAGCACTAGGCGGCTCAACACTGAAGCTTTCTTT.

The V and J genes are TRBV6-1 and TRBJ2-3; D possibly corresponds to TRBD2 (6 bases). Per the germline V gene, CDR1 is MNHNS and CDR2 is SASEGT. With 0 bases removed from V and 2 bases from J, the gap between germline ends came to 9 bases. This CDR3 spans 15 amino acids. CDR3: CASSEARGITDTQYF. In DNA form, the CDR3 reads TGTGCCAGCAGTGAAGCCCGCGGGATCACAGATACGCAGTATTTT.

This chain uses TRBV6-7 with TRBJ1-5, with 10 bases identical to TRBD1. TRBV6-7 belongs to the ORF category, with a function that is uncertain. The V segment lost 2 bases and the J segment 2 bases; nucleotides outside the gene matches: 6. The CDR3 contains 17 residues. This CDR3 reads CASSYNGTGVGNQPQHF. The CDR3 region has the DNA TGTGCCAGCAGTTACAACGGGACAGGGGTTGGCAATCAGCCCCAGCATTTT.

The chain links TRBV6-6 to TRBJ2-7; perhaps TRBD2 as D (6 bases). CDR1 is MNHNY and CDR2 is SVGAGI in the germline V gene (reference sequence). The CDR3 has 11 residues. The germline V and J ends were trimmed by 8 bases and 4 bases, with 9 bases remaining between them. Here the CDR3 DNA reads TGTGCCAGCGGCGGGGAGTACGAGCAGTACTTC. Its translation is CASGGEYEQYF.

V is TRBV2 and J is TRBJ2-1; TRBD1 aligns across 9 bases. CDR1 is SNHLY and CDR2 is FYNNEI in the germline V gene. This CDR3 has 15 residues. After removal of 5 bases from V and 10 bases from J, the junction contained 12 bases not matched to a gene. This chain's CDR3 is CASSPDRGSKGEQFF. DNA for the CDR3: TGTGCCAGCAGTCCCGACAGGGGGAGTAAGGGCGAGCAGTTCTTC.

The rearrangement uses TRBV9 and TRBJ2-1; 8 nucleotides agree with TRBD2. Trimming at V came to 0 bases and at J to 3 bases, leaving 2 bases not matched to a gene. Per germline, CDR1 SGDLS and CDR2 YYNGEE. The CDR3 has 15 residues. The CDR3 sequence is CASSVGLASYNEQFF. The CDR3 DNA reads TGTGCCAGCAGCGTAGGACTAGCGAGCTACAATGAGCAGTTCTTC. Complete variable domain (other parts from reference TRBV9 and TRBJ2-1): DSGVTQTPKHLITATGQRVTLRCSPRSGDLSVYWYQQSLDQGLQFLIQYYNGEERAKGNILERFSAQQFPDLHSELNLSSLELGDSALYFCASSVGLASYNEQFFGPGTRLTVL.

The CDR3 sequence is CASTFGGPNSYEQYF. CDR3 nucleotides: TGCGCCAGCACCTTCGGGGGCCCAAACTCCTACGAGCAGTACTTC. The V gene is TRBV5-1, the J gene TRBJ2-7; D tentatively reads TRBD1 or TRBD2 (6 bases each). Trimming removed 6 bases at V and 0 bases at J, with 16 bases between. This CDR3 region has 15 residues. Germline CDR1 and CDR2: SGHRS and YFSETQ.

The gene calls are TRBV5-4 and TRBJ1-2, with 11 bases fitting TRBD1. The CDR3 runs 16 residues. Germline V CDR1 and CDR2: SGHNT, YYREEE (reference sequence). After removal of 0 bases from V and 8 bases from J, the junction contained 9 bases not matched to a gene. The DNA of the CDR3 is TGTGCCAGCAGCTTGGCCGTAGGACAGGGGGCCGACGGCTACACCTTC. Its protein product is CASSLAVGQGADGYTF.

The chain couples TRBV18 to TRBJ2-7; TRBD1 agrees at 9 bases. The length of the CDR3 is 15 residues. CDR1 and CDR2 (germline): KGHSH, LQKENI. V shed 2 bases and J 6 bases; nucleotides not matched to a gene: 8. DNA for the CDR3: TGTGCCAGCTCACCATCTACAGGGGGCTCAGCCGAGCAGTACTTC. Translating it yields CASSPSTGGSAEQYF.

V is TRBV5-5 and J is TRBJ1-4, with D hard to call. Trimming cost V 1 base and J 8 bases, with 12 bases left between them. CDR3 size: 14 residues. CDR1 is SGHKS and CDR2 is YYEKEE in the germline V gene (reference sequence). Written as DNA, the CDR3 is TGTGCCAGCAGCTTGCTACAGCCCCGGGAAAAACTGTTTTTT. As protein: CASSLLQPREKLFF.

V usage is TRBV20-1 and J usage is TRBJ1-2; D unclear. The V gene lost 6 bases and the J gene lost 2 bases, with 1 base spanning the gap. The CDR3 consists of 9 residues. Looked up from germline, CDR1 is DFQATT and CDR2 is SNEGSKA (reference sequence). The CDR3 nucleotides read TGCAGTGCCAACTATGGCTACACCTTC. Amino acids: CSANYGYTF.

The J gene is TRBJ1-3, the V gene TRBV30; D is unclear. V was trimmed by 2 bases and J by 0 bases, leaving 11 bases between them. In germline, CDR1 is GTSNPN, CDR2 SVGIG (reference sequence). This CDR3 has 15 residues. For the CDR3, the DNA is TGTGCCTGGAGTCTATCTAGCTCCTCTGGAAACACCATATATTTT. Translated: CAWSLSSSSGNTIYF.

The chain couples TRBV19 to TRBJ1-1, with TRBD1 matching over 7 bases. V was pared by 5 bases and J by 4 bases, with 10 bases of the junction left unmatched. This CDR3 is built from 15 residues. CDR1 and CDR2 (germline): LNHDA, SQIVND (reference sequence). CDR3 sequence: CASSHGTAGSTEAFF. CDR3 bases: TGTGCCAGTAGTCATGGGACAGCCGGGTCCACTGAAGCTTTCTTT.

The chain carries TRBV11-2 and TRBJ1-3; the match to TRBD1 covers 9 bases. Germline CDR1 reads SGHAT; CDR2 reads FQNNGV. V shed 5 bases, J shed 4 bases, and the junction held 6 bases outside the gene matches. The CDR3 runs 15 residues. CDR3 nucleotides: TGTGCCAGCAGCCCTCGACAGGGGGGGGGAAACACCATATATTTT. It yields the protein CASSPRQGGGNTIYF. The entire variable domain, with the rest obtained from reference TRBV11-2 and TRBJ1-3, is as follows: EAGVAQSPRYKIIEKRQSVAFWCNPISGHATLYWYQQILGQGPKLLIQFQNNGVVDDSQLPKDRFSAERLKGVDSTLKIQPAKLEDSAVYLCASSPRQGGGNTIYFGEGSWLTVV.

V gene TRBV5-4 combines with J gene TRBJ2-5; D remains unclear. V gave up 1 base and J gave up 1 base, with 8 bases separating them. The CDR3 has 14 amino acids. Germline CDR1 SGHNT, CDR2 YYREEE (reference sequence). The CDR3 coding sequence is TGTGCCAGCAGCTTGCCCAGCCGCCAAGAGACCCAGTACTTC. Its protein is CASSLPSRQETQYF.

The chain couples TRBV9 to TRBJ2-1; TRBD2 is a possible D gene (5 bases). The CDR3 is made up of 17 amino acids. The V gene's germline CDR1 is SGDLS and CDR2 YYNGEE. V lost 1 base to trimming and J lost 0 bases, with 14 bases between them. The CDR3 coding sequence is TGTGCCAGCAGCGTAAATAGCGCCCCGAGCTCCTACAATGAGCAGTTCTTC. It codes for CASSVNSAPSSYNEQFF.

J is TRBJ2-6 and V is TRBV27, with D tentatively TRBD2 (6 bases). V shed 6 bases and J shed 2 bases, with 17 bases lying between them. CDR3 length: 17 residues. Looked up from germline, CDR1 is MNHEY and CDR2 is SMNVEV (reference sequence). CDR3 in DNA: TGTGCCAGCAGGGGGGGAGGTACGGTCCCTGGGGCCAACGTCCTGACTTTC. Its translation is CASRGGGTVPGANVLTF.

This CDR3 is CATSRRPGTGVADTQYF. Written as DNA, the CDR3 is TGTGCCACCAGCAGGCGCCCCGGGACAGGGGTTGCAGATACGCAGTATTTT. The rearrangement joins TRBV15 to TRBJ2-3, with TRBD1 matching 10 bases. This CDR3 is built from 17 residues. CDR1 is LNHNV and CDR2 is YYDKDF in the germline V gene (reference sequence). V trimming: 3 bases; J trimming: 4 bases; junction bases outside the gene matches: 10. The full variable domain, with the rest looked up from reference TRBV15 and TRBJ2-3, is DAMVIQNPRYQVTQFGKPVTLSCSQTLNHNVMYWYQQKSSQAPKLLFHYYDKDFNNEADTPDNFQSRRPNTSFCFLDIRSPGLGDTAMYLCATSRRPGTGVADTQYFGPGTRLTVL.

The chain links TRBV5-3 to TRBJ1-4; no firm D call. TRBV5-3 is an ORF for which the function is uncertain. This CDR3 spans 16 amino acids. Trimming took off 10 bases at V and 0 bases at J, with 19 bases between the two ends. DNA of the CDR3: TGTGCCCTAAGAATGGCACCGGAGGCAACTAATGAAAAACTGTTTTTT. This encodes CALRMAPEATNEKLFF.

The chain links TRBV7-9 to TRBJ2-4, with D perhaps being TRBD1 or TRBD2 (6 bases each). V lost 5 bases, J lost 7 bases, and 15 bases lay in between. Germline loops: CDR1 SEHNR, CDR2 FQNEAQ (reference sequence). CDR3 length: 14 amino acids. The CDR3 DNA reads TGTGCCAGCAGCCCCGAGGGGGGCAGTAACATTCAGTACTTC. It codes for CASSPEGGSNIQYF.

The CDR3, as DNA: TGTGCCATCAGCCTACAACCTAACTATGGCTACACCTTC. Protein sequence: CAISLQPNYGYTF. The chain is built from TRBV10-3 and TRBJ1-2; D unresolved. This CDR3 is 13 amino acids long. In germline, CDR1 is ENHRY, CDR2 SYGVKD. With 6 bases removed from V and 0 bases from J, the gap between germline ends came to 8 bases.